These T cell receptor beta chains were read from a single sample in a study of blood T cell repertoires in COVID-19. Profiling relied on immunoSEQ multiplex PCR, and the TCRdb table lists in-frame clones only, not all of them. In the table there are fewer than 45,000 clones, around four fifths of which are singletons. Input material: peripheral blood. These receptors came from a man aged 50-59 years with active COVID-19. CDR3s include the opening cysteine and the closing phenylalanine or tryptophan. A D gene is named only where the DNA matches it firmly. Clone size, where shown, is once, few, many, or a class for clones that have expanded.

abundance | d_gene | j_gene | v_gene | CDR3nt | CDR3aa
NA | TRBD1 | TRBJ1-3 | TRBV10-3 | TGTGCCATCAGCCGCTTCCCGACAGGGGGTCTTGGAAACACCATATATTTT | CAISRFPTGGLGNTIYF
NA | TRBD2 | TRBJ2-7 | TRBV7-9 | TGTGCCAGCGCGCTAGCGGGGGAGCAGTACTTC | CASALAGEQYF
NA | NA | TRBJ1-4 | TRBV5-4 | TGTGCCAGCAGCAACATAGGACAGAATAATGAAAAACTGTTTTTT | CASSNIGQNNEKLFF
NA | NA | TRBJ1-1 | TRBV7-9 | TGTGCCAGCAGCTTAGCTTTAGGGGGACCTGAAGCTTTCTTT | CASSLALGGPEAFF
NA | TRBD2 | TRBJ2-7 | TRBV3-1/TRBV3-2 | TGTGCCAGCAGCCTCTGGATAGCGGGAACTTTATACGAGCAGTACTTC | CASSLWIAGTLYEQYF
NA | TRBD1 | TRBJ2-2 | TRBV5-1 | TGCGCCAGCAGCGCCCGGGACAGGGCAAACGGGGAGCTGTTTTTT | CASSARDRANGELFF
once | TRBD1 | TRBJ1-2 | TRBV29-1 | TGCAGCGTCACCGACAGGGGAGGCTATGGCTACACCTTC | CSVTDRGGYGYTF
NA | NA | TRBJ1-6 | TRBV3-1/TRBV3-2 | TGTGCCAGCAGCCAGGGGGGAAAGGATTCACCCCTCCACTTT | CASSQGGKDSPLHF
NA | TRBD1 | TRBJ2-4 | TRBV5-4 | TGTGCCAGCAGCGTGGACAGGGTAAAGCACATTCAGTACTTC | CASSVDRVKHIQYF
NA | NA | TRBJ1-6 | TRBV5-1 | TGCGCCAGCAGCTGGAGGACAGACCTTAATTCACCCCTCCACTTT | CASSWRTDLNSPLHF
NA | NA | TRBJ2-2 | TRBV6-5 | TGTGCCAGCAGTTACGGTCCGGGAGACACCGGGGAGCTGTTTTTT | CASSYGPGDTGELFF
NA | TRBD2 | TRBJ2-3 | TRBV3-1/TRBV3-2 | TGTGCCAGCAGCCTCATTAGCGGGGGGGCAGATACGCAGTATTTT | CASSLISGGADTQYF
NA | NA | TRBJ2-3 | TRBV11-3 | TGTGCCAGCAGCCTCGGCACAGATACGCAGTATTTT | CASSLGTDTQYF
NA | NA | TRBJ2-2 | TRBV9 | TGTGCCAGCAGCGTCCCAGGGCAACGTACGAACACCGGGGAGCTGTTTTTT | CASSVPGQRTNTGELFF
once | NA | TRBJ2-1 | TRBV7-9 | TGTGCCAGCAGCTTAGAGAGCGGATGGGATGAGCAGTTCTTC | CASSLESGWDEQFF
few | NA | TRBJ2-7 | TRBV7-9 | TGTGCCAGCAGCTTACGGTCGGGCTCCTACGAGCAGTACTTC | CASSLRSGSYEQYF
once | NA | TRBJ1-4 | TRBV5-1 | TGCGCCAGCACCCCAGACAGTACTAATGAAAAACTGTTTTTT | CASTPDSTNEKLFF
NA | NA | TRBJ2-7 | TRBV7-9 | TGTGCCAGCAGCAACTCGCCCGGGACATCCGTCTCCTACGAGCAGTACTTC | CASSNSPGTSVSYEQYF
NA | TRBD1 | TRBJ1-4 | TRBV2 | TGTGCCAGCAGGGGACAGGGAGGTTTTAATGAAAAACTGTTTTTT | CASRGQGGFNEKLFF
NA | TRBD1 | TRBJ1-5 | TRBV29-1 | TGCAGCGCCCAGGACAGGGACTCAGGTCAGCCCCAGCATTTT | CSAQDRDSGQPQHF
NA | TRBD2 | TRBJ2-7 | TRBV12-3/TRBV12-4 | TGTGCCACCCCGGGGACTAGCCGTTACGAGCAGTACTTC | CATPGTSRYEQYF
NA | TRBD2 | TRBJ2-5 | TRBV10-3 | TGTGCCATCAGTGAGTCAAGGGGGAATAGCGGGAGGTACCAAGAGACCCAGTACTTC | CAISESRGNSGRYQETQYF
NA | NA | TRBJ2-2 | TRBV6-6 | TGTGCCAGCAGTAGACAGTCCACCGGGGAGCTGTTTTTT | CASSRQSTGELFF
NA | TRBD1 | TRBJ1-5 | TRBV12-3/TRBV12-4 | TGTGCCAGCAGTACAGGGGGTCATCAGCCCCAGCATTTT | CASSTGGHQPQHF
NA | TRBD2 | TRBJ2-3 | TRBV6-5 | TGTGCCAGCAGTTTTCGGGGGGGCAAAGATACGCAGTATTTT | CASSFRGGKDTQYF
NA | TRBD1 | TRBJ1-1 | TRBV4-3 | TGCGCCAGCAGCCAGGGTTACAGGGGCAGGGACACTGAAGCTTTCTTT | CASSQGYRGRDTEAFF
few | TRBD1 | TRBJ2-7 | TRBV6-5 | TGTGCCAGCAGGGGACAGGGCTACGAGCAGTACTTC | CASRGQGYEQYF
once | NA | TRBJ1-1 | TRBV6-5 | TGTGCCAGCAGTTACGCCACAGGGAACACTGAAGCTTTCTTT | CASSYATGNTEAFF
NA | NA | TRBJ2-4 | TRBV10-3 | TGTGCCATCAGTCCTTCGACAGATATCACCAAAAACATTCAGTACTTC | CAISPSTDITKNIQYF
NA | TRBD1 | TRBJ2-2 | TRBV5-1 | TGCGCCAGCAGCTCGGGACAGGGACCGAACACCGGGGAGCTGTTTTTT | CASSSGQGPNTGELFF
NA | NA | TRBJ2-1 | TRBV9 | TGTGCCAGCAGCCCAGGGGGGTCGGCTCCCAATGAGCAGTTCTTC | CASSPGGSAPNEQFF
NA | NA | TRBJ2-1 | TRBV3-1/TRBV3-2 | TGTGCCAGCAGCCAAGCGGGGACCTACAATGAGCAGTTCTTC | CASSQAGTYNEQFF
NA | NA | TRBJ2-7 | TRBV4-2 | TGTGCCAGCAGCCCGTCCGAGGGGGGGCAGGGGGAGCAGTACTTC | CASSPSEGGQGEQYF
NA | NA | TRBJ1-2 | TRBV5-5 | TGTGCCAGCAGCCACAGGTTCGAAGGCTATGGCTACACCTTC | CASSHRFEGYGYTF
NA | TRBD1 | TRBJ1-6 | TRBV27 | TGTGCCAGCAGTGTCACCCGGACAGGGAATTCACCCCTCCACTTT | CASSVTRTGNSPLHF
NA | NA | TRBJ2-7 | TRBV2 | TGTGCCAGCAGTACGGACATAGGGACCTACGAGCAGTACTTC | CASSTDIGTYEQYF
once | TRBD1 | TRBJ2-5 | TRBV5-1 | TGCGCCAGCAGCCCCGGGACAGGGGGCGAAACGGAGACCCAGTACTTC | CASSPGTGGETETQYF
NA | NA | TRBJ1-1 | TRBV14 | TGTGCCAGCAGCCAACCAAAGGGGGGGACCACTGAAGCTTTCTTT | CASSQPKGGTTEAFF
NA | NA | TRBJ2-1 | TRBV7-6 | TGTGCCAGCAGCTTAGCAGTCAGGGGATACAATGAGCAGTTCTTC | CASSLAVRGYNEQFF
NA | NA | TRBJ2-7 | TRBV7-8 | TGTGCCAGCAGCTTAGCACAGGACTCCTACGAGCAGTACTTC | CASSLAQDSYEQYF
NA | NA | TRBJ1-5 | TRBV18 | TGTGCCAGCTCACCACCATCCCAGGGAGGGAGCAATCAGCCCCAGCATTTT | CASSPPSQGGSNQPQHF
NA | TRBD1 | TRBJ1-1 | TRBV11-2 | TGTGCCAGCAGCTTCGTTGGGACAGGACCTGAAGCTTTCTTT | CASSFVGTGPEAFF
NA | NA | TRBJ2-1 | TRBV12-3/TRBV12-4 | TGTGCCAGCAGCCCCGGAGTCTACAATGAGCAGTTCTTC | CASSPGVYNEQFF
NA | TRBD2 | TRBJ2-7 | TRBV6-5 | TGTGCCAGCCAGGAACTAGCGGGGAGCTACGAGCAGTACTTC | CASQELAGSYEQYF
NA | TRBD1 | TRBJ1-1 | TRBV5-1 | TGCGCCAGCAGTCCTCCGGGACAGGGTACTGCTGAAGCTTTCTTT | CASSPPGQGTAEAFF
NA | NA | TRBJ2-3 | TRBV10-1 | TGCGCCATCAAAAAACCCACTAGCACAGATACGCAGTATTTT | CAIKKPTSTDTQYF
NA | TRBD2 | TRBJ2-2 | TRBV6-6 | TGTGCCAGCAGTCAGACTAGCGGGGGCCTGGACACCGGGGAGCTGTTTTTT | CASSQTSGGLDTGELFF
NA | NA | TRBJ2-3 | TRBV7-2 | TGTGCCAGCAGCTCCACAGGGTTGACAGATACGCAGTATTTT | CASSSTGLTDTQYF
NA | TRBD1 | TRBJ1-5 | TRBV11-2 | TGTGCCAGCAGCTTGACAGGGGCCGGGAATCAGCCCCAGCATTTT | CASSLTGAGNQPQHF
NA | NA | TRBJ1-5 | TRBV2 | TGTGCCAGCAGTGAAAAAGCGGGTAGCAATCAGCCCCAGCATTTT | CASSEKAGSNQPQHF
NA | NA | TRBJ2-7 | TRBV7-7 | TGTGCCAGCAGCCCCCCCGGGGGCGAGCAGTACTTC | CASSPPGGEQYF